This TCR beta chain stems from a study of cytomegalovirus exposure and HLA in healthy donors. Although they were nominally healthy when sampled, donors likely had unrecorded immune exposures. Study-level results: Among TCR beta chains, those listed as cytomegalovirus-associated numbered around 160. CMV serostatus was the sole immune exposure information available. Apparent HLA restriction characterized most CMV-associated TCR beta chains in a later analysis.

Both 60 Vbeta primers and 13 Jbeta primers went into the PCR. Data came from immunoSEQ multiplex PCR; TCRdb stores just in-frame clones and leaves some out. The table records roughly 110,000 clones, over 65% of them present only once. With respect to this clone: The antigen is not known.

Trimming took off 3 bases at V and 10 bases at J, with 15 bases between the two ends. Per the germline V gene, CDR1 is KGHSH and CDR2 is LQKENI. The CDR3 is made up of 13 amino acids. The sequenced sample was PBMCs. The V gene is TRBV18, the J gene TRBJ1-1; a possible D gene is TRBD1 (5 bases). The source is a woman aged 18-29 years in good health and CMV-seronegative. Here the CDR3 DNA reads TGTGCCAGCTCACCGGGACTCAGGGTGGGAGCTTTCTTT. Translating gives CASSPGLRVGAFF. The full variable domain, rest sourced from reference TRBV18 and TRBJ1-1, is NAGVMQNPRHLVRRRGQEARLRCSPMKGHSHVYWYRQLPEEGLKFMVYLQKENIIDESGMPKERFSAEFPKEGPSILRIQQVVRGDSAAYFCASSPGLRVGAFFGQGTRLTVV.